The present T cell receptor (beta chain) was sequenced within a study of Ad26.COV2.S vaccination and SARS-CoV-2 variants (dated by TCRdb to the early 2020s). In terms of the full investigation: Donors in the vaccine arm were drawn from COV1001, a phase I-IIa trial of Ad26.COV2.S in healthy adults that was multicentre, randomized, double-blind and placebo-controlled. Dosing of Ad26.COV2.S was intramuscular, at either 5x10^10 or 1x10^11 viral particles, delivered as one shot or as two shots spaced 56 days apart. The specificity and breadth of SARS-CoV-2-reactive T cell receptors after Ad26.COV2.S vaccination were assessed by TCRbeta repertoire sequencing. The TCR-sequenced set comprised approximately 32 samples: approximately 20 Ad26.COV2.S vaccine recipients, 5 placebo recipients and 8 SARS-CoV-2 convalescent individuals. Trial participants were randomized into five groups of five, in which low-dose or high-dose Ad26.COV2.S was given once or twice, or placebo was given on both occasions. Investigators did not know the trial group allocation while performing experiments and assessing outcomes. Here is what the overall study found, with its caveats: Substantial breadth of spike-specific CD8+ and CD4+ T cell responses was reported after vaccination. Spike-specific TCR breadth was higher in Ad26.COV2.S recipients than in placebo recipients (P = 0.0014). According to the authors, total T cell responses may have been underestimated by the TCR breadth and depth analyses. Vaccine and placebo recipients had comparable non-spike TCR breadth, which fits with the vaccine containing only spike. Comparing responses between vaccine doses or regimens was not something the study was powered to do.

TCRbeta CDR3 regions were sequenced with the immunoSEQ Assay. After extraction, genomic DNA underwent amplification by bias-controlled multiplex PCR, followed by high-throughput sequencing. As for the authors' bioinformatics: Collapsing and filtering of sequences were performed to quantify the absolute abundance of each unique TCRbeta CDR3 region. Usable DNA was measured by amplifying reference genes present in all nucleated cells, and TCRbeta template counts were normalized to that usable DNA to estimate T cell fraction. Repertoire TCRs were annotated as SARS-CoV-2-specific by exact matching of V gene, CDR3 amino acid sequence and J gene to a known reactive TCR set. The reference SARS-CoV-2 TCR set was derived from MIRA and filtered for enrichment in COVID-19-positive ImmuneCODE repertoires, a step that removed public or cross-reactive TCRs. Drawing on the MIRA antigens, annotated TCRs were analysed further at the level of specific ORF or position within ORF. Depth was the summed frequency of annotated unique rearrangements, while breadth was defined as annotated unique rearrangements over total unique productive rearrangements. Group comparisons of TCR breadth used two-sided Wilcoxon rank-sum tests. TCRdb limited this immuneACCESS table to in-frame rearrangements with V and J called. A share of clones is missing; checked studies link under half to unresolved V genes, and the rest is unexplained. That table is the source of V, J and clone size, and D and trimming were worked out from the DNA. This sample lists 410,000 or so clones; 92% were detected once. Around 1.8% of the sample is held by the ten biggest clonotypes.

Concerning this clone itself: It has no known antigen specificity. No much larger clone is present one base from it, and per-base qualities are unavailable.

Explained via the paper, the treatment or condition label denotes: over 15 received Ad26.COV2.S at low or high dose, single or two shots; 5 received placebo; per-sample allocation not given. For vaccine and placebo recipients, repertoires were sequenced using samples collected on day 63 after the first injection. Cohort 1b enrolled around 24 adults aged 18-55 years at a single site in Boston, USA, between 29 July and 7 August 2020. As a vaccine, Ad26.COV2.S was a replication-incompetent adenovirus type 26 vector that expressed a prefusion-stabilized SARS-CoV-2 spike protein derived from the original Wuhan strain. The CDR3, cysteine through phenylalanine, is 16 amino acids long. Kept here is only the CDR3 DNA, which spans 48 bases and is read in frame from base 1. The germline V gene (reference sequence) supplies CDR1 LNHDA and CDR2 SQIVND. Trimmed from V: 3 bases; trimmed from J: 1 base; junction bases lacking a gene match: 6.

This clonotype originated in a person between 18 and 60 years old who received the Ad26.COV2.S COVID-19 vaccine or a placebo. The sample here was peripheral blood, taken in a trial of Ad26.COV2.S vaccine versus placebo. The receptor chain draws on TRBV19 and TRBJ2-1, and TRBD2 aligns with 7 junction nucleotides. Here is the DNA: TGTGCCAGTAGTATCCCTCTAGCGGCATCCTACAATGAGCAGTTCTTC. The resulting protein is CASSIPLAASYNEQFF.